This entry lists 19 T cell receptor beta chains sequenced from one sample in a study of tissue T cells after allogeneic stem cell transplantation. Only in-frame clones appear in the TCRdb table, and some are missing; sequencing was by immunoSEQ multiplex PCR. The sample has approximately 5,700 clones; roughly half are singletons. Sample time point: mouse harvest day 7 after allogeneic transplant. The graft held 10^6 splenic CD5+ T cells and 10^7 T-cell-depleted bone marrow cells. The sequencing sample was made of gut tissue. Source of these receptors: a female BALB/c mouse given C57BL/6 T cells with graft-versus-host disease after an allogeneic hematopoietic cell transplant.

In the case of this clone: Gene names are the mouse ones. The read stops 1 residue short of the end of the CDR3; the missing end is completed from the germline J gene. V usage is TRBV29 and J usage is TRBJ1-1, with 7 bases that match TRBD1. The CDR3 runs to 14 residues. The ends lost 4 bases at V and 0 bases at J; junction bases unmatched: 2. The germline V gene encodes CDR1 MSHET and CDR2 SYDVDS. The DNA read from the CDR3 is TGTGCTAGCAGTTCTGGGACAGCAAACACAGAAGTCTTC. Translating gives CASSSGTANTEVF. The full CDR3 reads CASSSGTANTEVFF.

A remark on this clone: The gene names given are mouse names. The sequenced fragment ends 1 residue before the CDR3 boundary, so the rest is inferred from the germline J gene. The chain links TRBV26 to TRBJ1-6; no definite D call. TRBJ1-6 is assigned to the ORF class and has an uncertain function. This CDR3 contains 15 residues. Trimming cost V 2 bases and J 0 bases, with 5 bases left between them. Germline V gene sequence: CDR1 KGHPV, CDR2 FQNQEV (reference sequence). CDR3 DNA (partial): TGTGCCAGCAGTCTGACAGATTCCTATAATTCGCCCCTCTAC. It yields the protein CASSLTDSYNSPLY. The CDR3 in its entirety is CASSLTDSYNSPLYF.

This clone ranks as medium-sized. Genes here carry mouse names. The read is 1 residue too short to cover the CDR3 end, so that end is filled in from the germline J gene. The genes are TRBV13-2 and TRBJ2-4, with a possible D match to TRBD1 (5 bases). From germline, CDR1 is NNHNN and CDR2 SYGAGS (reference sequence). Trimming cost V 2 bases and J 0 bases, with 7 bases left between them. The CDR3 spans 14 residues. The sequenced part of the CDR3 DNA is TGTGCCAGCGGTGAGCAGGGTAGTCAAAACACCTTGTAC. Its protein is CASGEQGSQNTLY. In full, the CDR3 reads CASGEQGSQNTLYF.

Regarding this clone: The gene names here belong to mouse. The read is 1 residue too short to cover the CDR3 end, so that end is filled in from the germline J gene. The chain carries TRBV26 and TRBJ2-4, with D unclear. Between the trimmed V and J ends, which lost 3 bases and 0 bases, there was a span of 7 bases. There are 14 residues in the CDR3. CDR1 KGHPV and CDR2 FQNQEV come from the germline V gene (reference sequence). The CDR3 region is CASSLTDSQNTLYF. The part of the CDR3 DNA that was read is TGTGCCAGCAGTCTCACGGACAGTCAAAACACCTTGTAC.

Points on this clone: These gene names are mouse names. The read ends 1 residue early relative to the CDR3; the germline J gene fills the gap. Other DNA sequences from this sample encode an identical CDR3 as well. This chain links TRBV26 with TRBJ2-3; the D call may be TRBD1 or TRBD2 (6 bases each). The CDR3 consists of 14 residues. Germline CDR1 and CDR2: KGHPV and FQNQEV (reference sequence). V lost 3 bases, J lost 1 base, and 8 bases lay in between. CDR3 in amino acids: CASSLGGRAETLYF. The part of the CDR3 DNA that was read is TGTGCCAGCAGTCTCGGGGGCCGTGCAGAAACGCTGTAT.

Comment on this clone: Genes and germline are mouse. From the germline J gene comes the end of the CDR3, since the read stops 1 residue before it. The chain uses TRBV3 and TRBJ2-7, with 10 bases aligning to TRBD1. The CDR3 is 14 amino acids. The germline V gene has CDR1 SNHLY and CDR2 FYNGKV (reference sequence). J lost 4 bases, V lost 1 base, and 1 base had no gene match. The CDR3 bases that were read are TGTGCCAGCAGCTTAGGGGACAGGGGTTATGAACAGTAC. Encoded protein: CASSLGDRGYEQY. The complete CDR3 sequence is CASSLGDRGYEQYF.

By frequency in the sample, this clone is medium-sized (0.01 to 0.1%). Germline and genes: mouse. The read ends 1 residue before the CDR3 terminus; that terminus is restored from the germline J gene. V is TRBV26 and J is TRBJ1-3; D is unresolved. The CDR3 consists of 13 residues. V lost 2 bases, J lost 2 bases, and 4 bases lay in between. From germline, CDR1 is KGHPV and CDR2 FQNQEV (reference sequence). The CDR3 sequence: CASSLTTGNTLYF. The sequenced CDR3 bases are TGTGCCAGCAGTCTGACAACTGGAAATACGCTCTAT.

A word on this clone: Each gene name is a mouse one. The sequenced fragment ends 1 residue before the CDR3 boundary, so the rest is inferred from the germline J gene. This chain links TRBV24 with TRBJ2-2, with 9 bases lining up with TRBD2. The CDR3 is 17 amino acids. Germline CDR1 is KGHTA and CDR2 is FRNEEI. The ends lost 2 bases at V and 1 base at J; junction bases unmatched: 5. The CDR3 spells CASSLPRDWENTGQLYF. CDR3 DNA (partial): TGTGCCAGCAGTCTGCCCCGGGACTGGGAAAACACCGGGCAGCTCTAC.

Concerning this clone itself: Genes and germline come from the mouse. Read coverage stops 1 residue before the CDR3 terminus; the germline J gene supplies the remainder. This chain uses TRBV3 with TRBJ2-7, with TRBD2 identical over 10 bases. From germline, CDR1 is SNHLY and CDR2 FYNGKV (reference sequence). CDR3 size: 12 residues. V dropped 5 bases and J dropped 5; count of bases not matched to a gene: 0. The DNA read from the CDR3 is TGTGCCAGCAGCGGACTGGGGGATGAACAGTAC. Translated: CASSGLGDEQY. The complete CDR3 protein is CASSGLGDEQYF.

About this clone itself: Mouse names are used for the genes. Read sequence stops 1 residue before the CDR3 end, and the germline J gene provides the missing end. The rearrangement links TRBV12-1 to TRBJ2-3; no definite D call. The CDR3 loop spans 13 amino acids. The V gene's germline CDR1 is SGHSN and CDR2 HYEKVE. The V and J ends lost 4 bases and 0 bases respectively, with 7 bases between them. Partial CDR3 DNA: TGTGCCAGCTCACGTTATAGTGCAGAAACGCTGTAT. Protein sequence: CASSRYSAETLY. The entire CDR3 sequence reads CASSRYSAETLYF. Filled out from reference TRBV12-1 and TRBJ2-3, the complete variable domain reads DSGVVQSPRHIIKEKGGRSVLTCIPISGHSNVVWYQQTLGKELKFLIQHYEKVERDKGFLPSRFSVQQFDDYHSEMNMSALELEDSAMYFCASSRYSAETLYFGSGTRLTVL.

This clone was detected once. Gene names denote mouse genes. The read halts 1 residue ahead of the CDR3 end, with the missing end drawn from the germline J gene. The rearrangement links TRBV23 to TRBJ1-3; the table's D call TRBD1 went unverified against the DNA. There are 14 residues in the CDR3. The germline V gene encodes CDR1 KGHTA and CDR2 FQNQQP. CDR3 in amino acids: CSSSQSDIGNTLYF. The sequenced CDR3 bases are TGCTCCAGCAGTCAATCGGACATTGGAAATACGCTCTAT.

The table lists this clone with a few counts. These gene names are mouse names. The DNA ends 1 residue before the CDR3 does, and the rest of the CDR3 is filled in from the germline J gene. The chain carries TRBV26 and TRBJ2-7; TRBD1 matches at 11 bases. Germline-derived CDR1 and CDR2 are KGHPV and FQNQEV (reference sequence). The CDR3 length is 13 residues. J gave up 6 bases and V 4 bases, and 2 bases lay outside the gene matches. CDR3 bases read: TGTGCCAGCAGTCCGGGACAGGGGGTTGAACAGTAC. Residues: CASSPGQGVEQY. In full, the CDR3 is CASSPGQGVEQYF.

As regards this clone: The listed genes are named as in mouse. The read stops 1 residue short of the end of the CDR3; the missing end is completed from the germline J gene. The chain uses TRBV13-3 and TRBJ2-7; D possibly corresponds to TRBD1 (6 bases). The CDR3 has 14 residues. V was shortened by 2 bases and J by 0 bases, with 9 bases between the two germline ends. CDR1 and CDR2 from the germline V gene are NNHDY and SYVADS. The CDR3 is CASSEDRNSYEQYF. Incomplete CDR3 DNA: TGTGCCAGCAGTGAAGACAGGAACTCCTATGAACAGTAC.

As to this clone: Gene names are the mouse ones. The read ends 1 residue shy of where the CDR3 ends; the end is completed using the germline J gene. The V and J genes are TRBV19 and TRBJ2-7; TRBD2 matches at 10 bases. CDR3 length: 14 residues. Germline CDR1 FNHDT, CDR2 SITEND (reference sequence). V was clipped by 5 bases and J by 4 bases; unmatched bases: 6. The covered CDR3 bases are TGTGCCAGCAGCCCTCGACTGGGGGGTTATGAACAGTAC. Its translation: CASSPRLGGYEQY. The full-length CDR3 reads as CASSPRLGGYEQYF.

This clone was counted a few times. Mouse gene names and germline throughout. Within the sample, other DNA sequences also encode this same CDR3. Partial CDR3 DNA: TGTGCCAGCAGCCAAGACTGGGGGGGCTATGAACAGTAC. It specifies CASSQDWGGYEQY. The entire CDR3 protein reads CASSQDWGGYEQYF. The rearrangement joins TRBV2 to TRBJ2-7, with TRBD2 identical over 9 bases. The CDR3 is cut off 1 residue early in the read; its end comes from the germline J gene. The trim removed 0 bases at V and 3 bases at J, leaving 0 bases unmatched. The CDR3 is made up of 14 amino acids. In germline, CDR1 is LGHNA, CDR2 YSYQKL.

This clone has a single count. The germline and genes are mouse ones. Read sequence stops 1 residue before the CDR3 end, and the germline J gene provides the missing end. The V gene is TRBV12-1, the J gene TRBJ2-2, with 7 bases matching TRBD1. The CDR3 sequence is 15 residues long. V lost 4 bases, J lost 0 bases, and 4 bases stayed unmatched. The germline V gene has CDR1 SGHSN and CDR2 HYEKVE. CDR3: CASSAGTANTGQLYF. The CDR3 DNA, read in part, is TGTGCCAGCTCAGCCGGGACAGCAAACACCGGGCAGCTCTAC.

Relative to its sample, this clone is medium-sized (0.01 to 0.1%). Germline and genes here are mouse. The CDR3 is cut off 1 residue early in the read; its end comes from the germline J gene. The V and J genes are TRBV29 and TRBJ2-4; 8 bases align to TRBD1. This CDR3 has 13 residues. The germline gives CDR1 MSHET, CDR2 SYDVDS. The V and J ends lost 7 bases and 2 bases, in that order; junction bases with no gene match: 2. CDR3 bases read: TGTGCTAGCACCCAGGGGGCTCAAAACACCTTGTAC. Amino acid sequence: CASTQGAQNTLY. The whole CDR3 sequence is CASTQGAQNTLYF.

With regard to this clone: The genes and germline here are from mouse. The read is 1 residue too short to cover the CDR3 end, so that end is filled in from the germline J gene. The J gene is TRBJ2-5, the V gene TRBV1; D tentatively reads TRBD1 or TRBD2 (6 bases each). Germline CDR1 and CDR2: NSQYPW and LRSPGD (reference sequence). V lost 1 base, J lost 2 bases, and 10 bases lay in between. This CDR3 comprises 15 residues. The covered CDR3 bases are TGCACCTGCAGTGCAGTAGGGGGGTTCCAAGACACCCAGTAC. Its protein is CTCSAVGGFQDTQY. The CDR3, in full, reads CTCSAVGGFQDTQYF. Variable domain in full (rest from reference TRBV1 and TRBJ2-5): VTLLEQNPRWRLVPRGQAVNLRCILKNSQYPWMSWYQQDLQKQLQWLFTLRSPGDKEVKSLPGADYLATRVTDTELRLQVANMSQGRTLYCTCSAVGGFQDTQYFGPGTRLLVL.

In this sample, this clone is large (0.1 to 1%). Germline and genes here are mouse. With the read ending 1 residue before the CDR3 end, the germline J gene is used to fill in that end. This sequence joins TRBV13-1 and TRBJ2-7; D remains ambiguous. CDR3 size: 11 residues. V was shortened by 3 bases and J by 4 bases, with 5 bases between the two germline ends. The germline V gene has CDR1 NSHNY and CDR2 SYGAGN. The sequenced CDR3 bases are TGTGCCAGCAGTGCCAGTTATGAACAGTAC. Protein sequence: CASSASYEQY. The whole CDR3 sequence reads CASSASYEQYF.